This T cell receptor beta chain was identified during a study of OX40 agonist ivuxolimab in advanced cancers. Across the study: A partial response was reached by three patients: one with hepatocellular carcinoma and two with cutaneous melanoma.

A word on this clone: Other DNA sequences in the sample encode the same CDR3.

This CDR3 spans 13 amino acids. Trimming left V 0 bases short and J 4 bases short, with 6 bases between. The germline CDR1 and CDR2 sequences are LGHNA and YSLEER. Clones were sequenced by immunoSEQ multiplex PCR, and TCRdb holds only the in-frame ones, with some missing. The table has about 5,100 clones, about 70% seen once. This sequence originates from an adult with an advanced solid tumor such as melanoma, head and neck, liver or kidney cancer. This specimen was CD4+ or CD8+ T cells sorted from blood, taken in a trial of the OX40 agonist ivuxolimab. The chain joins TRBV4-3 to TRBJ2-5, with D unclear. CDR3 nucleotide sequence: TGCGCCAGCAGCCAAGATCTGTCAGAGACCCAGTACTTC. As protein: CASSQDLSETQYF.